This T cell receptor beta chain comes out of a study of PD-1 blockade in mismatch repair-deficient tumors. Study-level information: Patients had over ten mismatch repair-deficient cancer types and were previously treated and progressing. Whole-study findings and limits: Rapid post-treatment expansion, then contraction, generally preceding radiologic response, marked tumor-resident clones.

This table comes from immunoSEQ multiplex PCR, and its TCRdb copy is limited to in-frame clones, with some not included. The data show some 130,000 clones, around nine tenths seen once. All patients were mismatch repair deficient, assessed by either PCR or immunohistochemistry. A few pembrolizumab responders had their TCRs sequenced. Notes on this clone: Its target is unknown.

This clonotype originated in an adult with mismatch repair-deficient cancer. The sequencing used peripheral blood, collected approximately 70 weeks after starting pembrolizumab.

The chain's CDR3 is CASSSQNRETQYF. DNA of the CDR3: TGTGCCAGCAGCTCCCAGAATAGGGAGACCCAGTACTTC. This sequence joins TRBV28 and TRBJ2-5; D remains ambiguous. The CDR3 has 13 residues. Germline V gives CDR1 MDHEN, CDR2 SYDVKM. Between the trimmed V and J ends, which lost 6 bases and 5 bases, there was a span of 13 bases.